This T cell receptor beta chain comes out of a study of post-analysis software for immune sequencing data (dated by TCRdb to about 2015). Broadly, across the study: The recorded disease courses included relapsing-remitting, secondary progressive and progressive-relapsing multiple sclerosis, and some patients had no subtype annotation. A subset of samples was prepared in parallel using single-end sample barcoding, then pooled and co-amplified after Illumina adapter ligation. The multiple sclerosis patient repertoires were compared with 11 previously published healthy control repertoires from donors aged roughly 6 to 25 years. Overall results and qualifications from the work: Significantly higher frequencies in patients than in controls were found for roughly five TRBV segments, including TRBV5-6, TRBV5-1 and TRBV20-1. Direct clustering with F measure showed strong co-clustering of samples prepared in the same batch, prompting a batch-effect correction. The multiple sclerosis patient group was slightly younger than the control group. Compared with controls, multiple sclerosis patients had significantly lower normalized Chao1 diversity, a finding suggesting substantial peripheral T-cell clonal expansion.

Remarks on this clonotype: The antigen this receptor binds is unknown. Base-call qualities are not available, and no considerably larger clone is one nucleotide away.

The method was PCR. Sequenced using an Illumina HiSeq 2500. Unique molecular identifiers were incorporated into TCR beta cDNA libraries to reduce PCR and sequencing biases. Some 500,000 cDNA molecules were obtained per 1 to 10 million input T cells, so each molecule approximated one T cell. The same protocol used for the earlier healthy control dataset was applied to prepare and sequence the patient libraries. Within a given batch, samples were prepared together, multiplexed and sequenced on the same HiSeq lane. Regarding the original processing steps: Raw barcoded reads were processed with MIGEC, discarding single-read molecular identifier groups before consensus assembly and CDR3 extraction. Clonotype tables were post-analysed with VDJtools, normalizing diversity by down-sampling all datasets to the smallest sample size. In repertoire overlap clustering, CDR3 amino acid sequences, but not nucleotide sequences, were matched to correct batch-related cross-sample contamination. TCRdb trimmed the raw reads at Q25, called clones with MiXCR and kept productive beta chains. Each entry merges the rows of one CDR3 protein and shows their most common DNA and genes. The V and J calls were determined by TCRdb, not by the authors. The sample table records roughly 800,000 distinct CDR3 sequences; about 57% of these occur just once. Approximately 4.3% of the sample lies in the top ten.

The V end loses 6 bases and the J end loses 3 bases, and a stretch of 18 bases separates them. The CDR3 spans 14 residues, from the cysteine through the phenylalanine. The CDR3 DNA has 42 bases and is translated from base 1. Looking up the germline V gene (reference sequence) yields CDR1 DFQATT and CDR2 SNEGSKA. TCR beta repertoires were profiled from peripheral blood of more than ten young patients with multiple sclerosis to demonstrate the VDJtools post-analysis software. The multiple sclerosis patients were children and adolescents between roughly 6 and 16 years of age. The specimen sequenced was blood. The receptor was derived from a girl aged 5 to 17 with multiple sclerosis. The V and J segments used are TRBV20-1 and TRBJ2-7; no D gene is confidently identified. CDR3 reads: CSAANGPRDYEQYF. The nucleotide sequence is given as TGCAGTGCGGCAAACGGACCGAGAGACTACGAGCAGTACTTC.